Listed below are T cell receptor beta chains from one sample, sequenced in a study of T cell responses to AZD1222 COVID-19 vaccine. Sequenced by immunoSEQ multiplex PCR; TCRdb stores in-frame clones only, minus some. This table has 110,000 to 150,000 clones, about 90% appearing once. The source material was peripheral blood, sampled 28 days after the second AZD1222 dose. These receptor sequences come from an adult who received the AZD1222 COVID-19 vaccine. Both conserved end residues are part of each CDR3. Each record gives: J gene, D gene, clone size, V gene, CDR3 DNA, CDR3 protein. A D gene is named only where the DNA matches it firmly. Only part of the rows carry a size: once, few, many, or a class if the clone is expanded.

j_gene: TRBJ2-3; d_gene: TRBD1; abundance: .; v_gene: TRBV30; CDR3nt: TGTGCCTGGGTCGGGACAGGGTTAGATACGCAGTATTTT; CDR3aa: CAWVGTGLDTQYF
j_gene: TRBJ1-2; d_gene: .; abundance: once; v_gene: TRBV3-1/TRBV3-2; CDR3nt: TGTGCCAGCAGCCAAGCTCGTAGCTATGGCTACACCTTC; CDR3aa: CASSQARSYGYTF
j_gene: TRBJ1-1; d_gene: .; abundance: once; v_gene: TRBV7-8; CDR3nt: TGTGCCAGCAGCCACCCAGAGCAGGGGACCGACACTGAAGCTTTCTTT; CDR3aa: CASSHPEQGTDTEAFF
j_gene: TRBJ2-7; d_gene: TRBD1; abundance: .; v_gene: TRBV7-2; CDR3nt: TGTGCCAGCAGCTTAGTCGGGACAGTGTACGAGCAGTACTTC; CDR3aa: CASSLVGTVYEQYF
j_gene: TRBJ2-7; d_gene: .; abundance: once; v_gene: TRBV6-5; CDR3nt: TGTGCCAGCAGTTACACCACGCCAGGCTCCTACGAGCAGTACTTC; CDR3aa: CASSYTTPGSYEQYF
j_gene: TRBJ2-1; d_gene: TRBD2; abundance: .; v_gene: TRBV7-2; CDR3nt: TGTGCCAGCAGCTTAGCGACGACTAGCGGGAGATACAATGAGCAGTTCTTC; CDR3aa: CASSLATTSGRYNEQFF
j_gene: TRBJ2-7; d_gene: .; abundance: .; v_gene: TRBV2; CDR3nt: TGTGCCAGCAGTCCCGGGGCGGGGAAGTACGAGCAGTACTTC; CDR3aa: CASSPGAGKYEQYF
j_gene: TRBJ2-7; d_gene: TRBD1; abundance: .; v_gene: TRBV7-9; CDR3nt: TGTGCCAGCAGCCGACAGGGGAGGTTTGAGCAGTACTTC; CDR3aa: CASSRQGRFEQYF
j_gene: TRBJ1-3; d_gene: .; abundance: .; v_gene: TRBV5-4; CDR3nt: TGTGCCAGCAGCTTGGACCGGAGCTCTGGAAACACCATATATTTT; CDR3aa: CASSLDRSSGNTIYF
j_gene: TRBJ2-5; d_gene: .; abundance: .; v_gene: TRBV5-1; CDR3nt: TGCGCCAGCAGCTTGGAGGCAGGGTGGGGCGAGACCCAGTACTTC; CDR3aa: CASSLEAGWGETQYF
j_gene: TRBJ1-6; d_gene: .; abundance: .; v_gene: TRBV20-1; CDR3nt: TGCAGTGCTAGTGGAGGGGGAGTGACTTCACCCCTCCACTTT; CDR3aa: CSASGGGVTSPLHF
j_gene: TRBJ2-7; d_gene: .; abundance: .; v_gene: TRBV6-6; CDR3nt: TGTGCCAGCAGTCCCCTATTAGTAGGAGACGAGCAGTACTTC; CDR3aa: CASSPLLVGDEQYF
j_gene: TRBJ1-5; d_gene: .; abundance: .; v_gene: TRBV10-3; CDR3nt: TGTGCCATCAGTGACAATAATCAGCCCCAGCATTTT; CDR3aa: CAISDNNQPQHF
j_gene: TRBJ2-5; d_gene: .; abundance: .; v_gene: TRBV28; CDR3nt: TGTGCCAGCAGCAGTTTAAAGGCAACGGGGGTCCCAAAACAGCAAGAGACCCAGTACTTC; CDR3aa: CASSSLKATGVPKQQETQYF
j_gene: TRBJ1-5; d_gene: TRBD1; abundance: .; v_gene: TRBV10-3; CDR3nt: TGTGCCAGCCGGGACAGGGGCCATCAGCCCCAGCATTTT; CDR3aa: CASRDRGHQPQHF
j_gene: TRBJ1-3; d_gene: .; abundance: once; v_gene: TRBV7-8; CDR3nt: TGTGCCAGCAGCCACCCTGGAAACACCATATATTTT; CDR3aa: CASSHPGNTIYF
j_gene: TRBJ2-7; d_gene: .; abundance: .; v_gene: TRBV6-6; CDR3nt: TGTGCCAGCAGACGGGACAATTCCTACGAGCAGTACTTC; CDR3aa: CASRRDNSYEQYF
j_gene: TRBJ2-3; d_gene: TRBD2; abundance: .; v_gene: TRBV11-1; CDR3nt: TGTGCCAGCAGCTCCTTCACGGGAGGGTACACAGATACGCAGTATTTT; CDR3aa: CASSSFTGGYTDTQYF
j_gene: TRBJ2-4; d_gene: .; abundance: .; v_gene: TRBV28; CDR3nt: TGTGCCAGCAGCCTAGGAGGTCCAGCCAAAAACATTCAGTACTTC; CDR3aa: CASSLGGPAKNIQYF
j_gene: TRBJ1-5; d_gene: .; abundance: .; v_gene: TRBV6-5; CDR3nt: TGTGCCAGCAGTTACTCGAAAGGAGGGAGCAATCAGCCCCAGCATTTT; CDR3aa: CASSYSKGGSNQPQHF
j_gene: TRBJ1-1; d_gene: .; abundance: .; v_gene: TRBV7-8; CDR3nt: TGTGCCAGCAGCTTAGGTGGGGTGTGGACTGAAGCTTTCTTT; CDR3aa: CASSLGGVWTEAFF
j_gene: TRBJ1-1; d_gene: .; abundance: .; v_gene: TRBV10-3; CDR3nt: TGTGCCATCAGTGACGTGGTTCAGGTTCGGGCTTTCTTT; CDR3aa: CAISDVVQVRAFF
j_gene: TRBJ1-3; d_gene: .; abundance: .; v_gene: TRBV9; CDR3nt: TGTGCCAGCAGCGTAGTGGGGGGCCCAGGGTCTGGAAACACCATATATTTT; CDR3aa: CASSVVGGPGSGNTIYF
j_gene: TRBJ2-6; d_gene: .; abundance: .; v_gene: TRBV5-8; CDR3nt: TGTGCCAGCAGCTTGGGAGGGAACTCTGGGGCCAACGTCCTGACTTTC; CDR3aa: CASSLGGNSGANVLTF
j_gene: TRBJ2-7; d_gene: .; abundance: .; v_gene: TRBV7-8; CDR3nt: TGTGCCAGCAGCTTAGGGGGGGGGCCCGGCAGGGGTAATTTCTACGAGCAGTACTTC; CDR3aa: CASSLGGGPGRGNFYEQYF
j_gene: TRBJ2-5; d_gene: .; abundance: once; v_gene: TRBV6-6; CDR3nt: TGTGCCAGCAGCCCTTCTAGAGAGACCCAGTACTTC; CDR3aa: CASSPSRETQYF
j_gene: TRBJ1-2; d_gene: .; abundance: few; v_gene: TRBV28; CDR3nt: TGTGCCAGCAGTCCTTGGACAGAAGGGTACGGCTACACCTTC; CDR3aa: CASSPWTEGYGYTF
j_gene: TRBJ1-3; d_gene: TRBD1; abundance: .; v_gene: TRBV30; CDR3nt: TGTGCCTGGACCCGACAGGGAGTTGGAGGAAACACCATATATTTT; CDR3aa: CAWTRQGVGGNTIYF
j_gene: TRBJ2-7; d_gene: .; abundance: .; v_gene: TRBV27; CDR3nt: TGTGCCAGCAGTTTACTAGGACGGGGCTACGAGCAGTACTTC; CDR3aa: CASSLLGRGYEQYF
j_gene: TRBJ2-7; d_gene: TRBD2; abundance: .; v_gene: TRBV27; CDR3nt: TGTGCCAGCAGTGTTCGGACTAGCGGGAGGGACGAGCAGTACTTC; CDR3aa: CASSVRTSGRDEQYF
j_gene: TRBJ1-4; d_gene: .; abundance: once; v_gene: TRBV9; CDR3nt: TGTGCCAGCAGCGATGGCCCAGACACAGGGAATGAAAAACTGTTTTTT; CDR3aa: CASSDGPDTGNEKLFF
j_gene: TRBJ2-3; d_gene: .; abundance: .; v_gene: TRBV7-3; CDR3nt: TGTGCCAGCAGCTTAACGCTGAATCAGGAAACAGATACGCAGTATTTT; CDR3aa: CASSLTLNQETDTQYF
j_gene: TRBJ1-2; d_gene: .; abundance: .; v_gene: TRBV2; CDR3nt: TGTGCCAGCCTAGATACGACAGGCCGGTTTAACTATGGCTACACCTTC; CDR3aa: CASLDTTGRFNYGYTF
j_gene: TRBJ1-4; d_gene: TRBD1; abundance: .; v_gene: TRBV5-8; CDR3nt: TGTGCCAGCAGCGTCCCGGGACAGGGTAATGAAAAACTGTTTTTT; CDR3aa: CASSVPGQGNEKLFF
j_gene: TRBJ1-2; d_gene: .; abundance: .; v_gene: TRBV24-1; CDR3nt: TGTGCCACCAGTGATTTACGCGTGGGTGGCTACACCTTC; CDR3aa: CATSDLRVGGYTF
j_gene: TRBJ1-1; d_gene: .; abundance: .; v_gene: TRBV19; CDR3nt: TGTGCCAGTAGTATACCCGGGGCGGGGAACACTGAAGCTTTCTTT; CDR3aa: CASSIPGAGNTEAFF
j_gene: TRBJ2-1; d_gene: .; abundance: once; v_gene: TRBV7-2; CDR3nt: TGTGCCAGCAGCTTAGTGTCTACAATTGAGCAGTTCTTC; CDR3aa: CASSLVSTIEQFF
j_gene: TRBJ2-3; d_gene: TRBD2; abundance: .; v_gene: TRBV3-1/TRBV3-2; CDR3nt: TGTGCCAGCAGCCAAGATCCCCTAGCGGGTTATACGCAGTATTTT; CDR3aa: CASSQDPLAGYTQYF
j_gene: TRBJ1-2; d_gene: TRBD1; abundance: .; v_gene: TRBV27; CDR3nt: TGTGCCAGCAGTTCTTCACAGGGGGGTAACTATGGCTACACCTTC; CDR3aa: CASSSSQGGNYGYTF
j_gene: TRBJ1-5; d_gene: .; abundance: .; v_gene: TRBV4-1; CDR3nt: TGCGCCAGCAGCCAAGATCTTACGACAGGTCACAATCAGCCCCAGCATTTT; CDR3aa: CASSQDLTTGHNQPQHF
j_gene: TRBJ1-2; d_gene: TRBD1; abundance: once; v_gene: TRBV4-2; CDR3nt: TGTGCCAGCAGCCGAGCGGGGACAGAGGGGGATGGCTACACCTTC; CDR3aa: CASSRAGTEGDGYTF
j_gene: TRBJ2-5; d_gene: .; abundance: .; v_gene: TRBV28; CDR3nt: TGTGCCAGCAGTTTTATGGCAGTGGGAGGAGAGACCCAGTACTTC; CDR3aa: CASSFMAVGGETQYF
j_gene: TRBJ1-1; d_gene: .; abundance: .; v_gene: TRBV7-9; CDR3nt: TGTGCCAGCAGGGGATTCATGAACACTGAAGCTTTCTTT; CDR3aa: CASRGFMNTEAFF
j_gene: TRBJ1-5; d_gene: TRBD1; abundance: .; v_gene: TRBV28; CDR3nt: TGTGCCACCAGGGGACAGGATAAAAGCAATCAGCCCCAGCATTTT; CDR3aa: CATRGQDKSNQPQHF
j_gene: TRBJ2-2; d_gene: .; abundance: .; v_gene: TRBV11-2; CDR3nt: TGTGCCAGCAGCTCCTCTACCGGGGAGCTGTTTTTT; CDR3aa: CASSSSTGELFF
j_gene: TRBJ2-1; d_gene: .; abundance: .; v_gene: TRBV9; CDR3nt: TGTGCCAGCAGCCCGGTGTGGGGCTCCTACAATGAGCAGTTCTTC; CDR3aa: CASSPVWGSYNEQFF
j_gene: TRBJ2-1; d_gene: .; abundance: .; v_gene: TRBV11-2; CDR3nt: TGTGCCAGCAGCTGGGAAGCTAACCATGAGCAGTTCTTC; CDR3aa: CASSWEANHEQFF
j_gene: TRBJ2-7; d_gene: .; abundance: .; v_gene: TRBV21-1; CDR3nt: TGTGCCAGCAGCAAAGGGACAGCGTGCTCCTACGAGCAGTACTTC; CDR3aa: CASSKGTACSYEQYF
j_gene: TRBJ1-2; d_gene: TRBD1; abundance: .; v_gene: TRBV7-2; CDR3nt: TGTGCCAGCACCAACGTCCCAGGGGGCTATGGCTACACCTTC; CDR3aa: CASTNVPGGYGYTF
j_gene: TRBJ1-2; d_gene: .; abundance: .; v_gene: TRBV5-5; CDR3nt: TGTGCCAGCAGCTTGGGCCAAAACTATGGCTACACCTTC; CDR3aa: CASSLGQNYGYTF
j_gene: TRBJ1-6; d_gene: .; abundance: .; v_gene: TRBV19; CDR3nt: TGTGCCAGTACCGCAGGGAACAATTCACCCCTCCACTTT; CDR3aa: CASTAGNNSPLHF
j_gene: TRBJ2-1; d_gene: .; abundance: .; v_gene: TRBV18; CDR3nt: TGTGCCAGCTCACAGGGGGTTGGTTCCTACAATGAGCAGTTCTTC; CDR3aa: CASSQGVGSYNEQFF
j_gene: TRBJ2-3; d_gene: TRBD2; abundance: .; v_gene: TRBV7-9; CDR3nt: TGTGCCAGCAGCTCGGGACTAGCGGTGTGGGGAGATACGCAGTATTTT; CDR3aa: CASSSGLAVWGDTQYF
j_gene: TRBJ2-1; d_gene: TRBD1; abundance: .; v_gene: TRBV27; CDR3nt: TGTGCCAGCAGTTTCTGGTCCCGGGACAGTTACAATGAGCAGTTCTTC; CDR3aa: CASSFWSRDSYNEQFF
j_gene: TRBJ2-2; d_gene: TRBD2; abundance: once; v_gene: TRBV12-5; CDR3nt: TGTGCTAGTGGTTTCCTAGCGGGAGGGACAACCGGGGAGCTGTTTTTT; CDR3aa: CASGFLAGGTTGELFF
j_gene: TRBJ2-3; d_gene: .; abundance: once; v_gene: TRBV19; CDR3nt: TGTGCCAGTAGGCTTGCGAATGCAGATACGCAGTATTTT; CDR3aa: CASRLANADTQYF
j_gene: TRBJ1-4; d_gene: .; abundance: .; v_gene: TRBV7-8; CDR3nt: TGTGCCAGCAGCACCCGACAGAAACTGTTTTTT; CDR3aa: CASSTRQKLFF
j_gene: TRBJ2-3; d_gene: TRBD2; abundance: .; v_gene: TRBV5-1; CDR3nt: TGCGCCAGCAGCCCCTCGACTAGCGCTAGCACAGATACGCAGTATTTT; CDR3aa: CASSPSTSASTDTQYF
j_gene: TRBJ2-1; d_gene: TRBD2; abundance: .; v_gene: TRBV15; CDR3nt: TGTGCCACCAGCAGAGAAGCGGGGGGAGAAGGTTACAATGAGCAGTTCTTC; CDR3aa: CATSREAGGEGYNEQFF